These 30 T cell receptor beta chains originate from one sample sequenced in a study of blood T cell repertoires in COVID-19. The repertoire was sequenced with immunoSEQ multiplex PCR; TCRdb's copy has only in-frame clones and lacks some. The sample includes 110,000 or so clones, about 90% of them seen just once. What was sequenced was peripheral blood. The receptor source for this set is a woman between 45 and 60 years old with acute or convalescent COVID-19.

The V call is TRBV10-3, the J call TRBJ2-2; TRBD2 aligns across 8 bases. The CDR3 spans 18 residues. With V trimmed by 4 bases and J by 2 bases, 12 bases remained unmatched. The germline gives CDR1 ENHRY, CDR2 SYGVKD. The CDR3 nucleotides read TGTGCCATCAGTGCGGGGGGGACCTCTATCCTAAACACCGGGGAGCTGTTTTTT. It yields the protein CAISAGGTSILNTGELFF.

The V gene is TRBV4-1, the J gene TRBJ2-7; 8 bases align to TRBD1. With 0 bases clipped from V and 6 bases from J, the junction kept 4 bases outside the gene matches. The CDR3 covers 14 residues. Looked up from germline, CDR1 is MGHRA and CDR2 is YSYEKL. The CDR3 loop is CASSQDQGAGEQYF. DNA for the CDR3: TGCGCCAGCAGCCAAGATCAGGGGGCGGGCGAGCAGTACTTC.

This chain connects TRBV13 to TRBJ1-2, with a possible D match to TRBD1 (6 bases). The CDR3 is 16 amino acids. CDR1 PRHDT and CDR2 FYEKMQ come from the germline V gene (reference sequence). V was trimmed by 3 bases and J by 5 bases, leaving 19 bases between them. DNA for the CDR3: TGTGCCAGCAGCTTTGAAGGGGAGGGGGACATATATGGCTACACCTTC. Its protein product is CASSFEGEGDIYGYTF.

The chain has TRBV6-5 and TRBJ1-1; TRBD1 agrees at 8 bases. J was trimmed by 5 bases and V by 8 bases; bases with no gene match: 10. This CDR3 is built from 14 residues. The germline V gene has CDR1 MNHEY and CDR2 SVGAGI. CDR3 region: CASLAAGGFTEAFF. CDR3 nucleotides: TGTGCCAGCCTTGCGGCAGGGGGCTTTACTGAAGCTTTCTTT.

DNA for the CDR3: TGTGCCACCCGGAGGAGGGGGCAGGACACAGATACGCAGTATTTT. Its translation is CATRRRGQDTDTQYF. The gene calls are TRBV6-5 and TRBJ2-3; D might be TRBD1 (7 bases). The CDR3 spans 15 residues. Trimming cost V 10 bases and J 2 bases, with 19 bases left between them. Germline V gives CDR1 MNHEY, CDR2 SVGAGI.

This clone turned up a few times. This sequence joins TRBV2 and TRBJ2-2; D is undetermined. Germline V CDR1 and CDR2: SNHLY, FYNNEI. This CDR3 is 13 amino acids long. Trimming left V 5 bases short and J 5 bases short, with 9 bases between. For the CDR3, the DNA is TGTGCCAGCAGTTACTACGGGACCGGGGAGCTGTTTTTT. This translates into CASSYYGTGELFF.

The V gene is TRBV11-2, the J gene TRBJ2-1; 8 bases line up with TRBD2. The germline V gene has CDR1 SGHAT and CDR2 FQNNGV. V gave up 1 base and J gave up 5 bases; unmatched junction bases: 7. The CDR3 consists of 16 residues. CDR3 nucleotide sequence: TGTGCCAGCAGCTTAGGGGGAGCGGGGGAGGACAATGAGCAGTTCTTC. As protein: CASSLGGAGEDNEQFF. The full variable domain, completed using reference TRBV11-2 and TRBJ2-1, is EAGVAQSPRYKIIEKRQSVAFWCNPISGHATLYWYQQILGQGPKLLIQFQNNGVVDDSQLPKDRFSAERLKGVDSTLKIQPAKLEDSAVYLCASSLGGAGEDNEQFFGPGTRLTVL.

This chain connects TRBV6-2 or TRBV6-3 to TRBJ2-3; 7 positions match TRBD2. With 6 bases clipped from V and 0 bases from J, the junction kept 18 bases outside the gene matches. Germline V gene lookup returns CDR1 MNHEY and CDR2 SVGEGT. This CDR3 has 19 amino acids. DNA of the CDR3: TGTGCCAGCAGCCGCCCATCATCTAGCGGCTCGATTAGCACAGATACGCAGTATTTT. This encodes CASSRPSSSGSISTDTQYF.

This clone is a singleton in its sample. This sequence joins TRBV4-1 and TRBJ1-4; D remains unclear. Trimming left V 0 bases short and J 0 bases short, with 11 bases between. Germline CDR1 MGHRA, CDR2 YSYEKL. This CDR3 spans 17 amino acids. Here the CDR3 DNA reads TGCGCCAGCAGCCAAGATCATCCCCGGGCAACTAATGAAAAACTGTTTTTT. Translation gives CASSQDHPRATNEKLFF.

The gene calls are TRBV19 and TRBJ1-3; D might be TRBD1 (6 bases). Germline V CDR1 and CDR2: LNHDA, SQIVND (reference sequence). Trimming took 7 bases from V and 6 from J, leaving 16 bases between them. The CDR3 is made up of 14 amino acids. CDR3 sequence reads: CASTSRTVENTIYF. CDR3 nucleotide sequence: TGTGCCAGTACCTCACGGACAGTGGAAAACACCATATATTTT. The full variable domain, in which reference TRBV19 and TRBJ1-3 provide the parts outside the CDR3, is DGGITQSPKYLFRKEGQNVTLSCEQNLNHDAMYWYRQDPGQGLRLIYYSQIVNDFQKGDIAEGYSVSREKKESFPLTVTSAQKNPTAFYLCASTSRTVENTIYFGEGSWLTVV.

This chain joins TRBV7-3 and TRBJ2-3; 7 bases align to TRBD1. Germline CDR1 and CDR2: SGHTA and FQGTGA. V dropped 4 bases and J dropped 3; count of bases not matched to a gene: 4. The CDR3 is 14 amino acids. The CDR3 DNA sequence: TGTGCCAGCAGCTCAGGGGGTGGGACAGATACGCAGTATTTT. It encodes CASSSGGGTDTQYF.

The CDR3 DNA follows: TGTGCCAGCAGCTATAGACAGGGGGTGGGAAATTCACCCCTCCACTTT. It specifies CASSYRQGVGNSPLHF. The J gene is TRBJ1-6, the V gene TRBV7-9; TRBD1 aligns across 9 bases. The V gene's germline CDR1 is SEHNR and CDR2 FQNEAQ (reference sequence). After removal of 4 bases from V and 7 bases from J, the junction contained 8 bases not matched to a gene. The CDR3 totals 16 residues. Based on the CDR3 plus reference TRBV7-9 and TRBJ1-6, the full variable domain is DTGVSQNPRHKITKRGQNVTFRCDPISEHNRLYWYRQTLGQGPEFLTYFQNEAQLEKSRLLSDRFSAERPKGSFSTLEIQRTEQGDSAMYLCASSYRQGVGNSPLHFGNGTRLTVT.

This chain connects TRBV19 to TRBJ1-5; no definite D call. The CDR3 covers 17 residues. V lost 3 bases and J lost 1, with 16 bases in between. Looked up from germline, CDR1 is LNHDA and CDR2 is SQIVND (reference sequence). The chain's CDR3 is CASSISGVLRSNQPQHF. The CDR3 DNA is TGTGCCAGTAGTATTTCGGGTGTTTTGAGGAGCAATCAGCCCCAGCATTTT.

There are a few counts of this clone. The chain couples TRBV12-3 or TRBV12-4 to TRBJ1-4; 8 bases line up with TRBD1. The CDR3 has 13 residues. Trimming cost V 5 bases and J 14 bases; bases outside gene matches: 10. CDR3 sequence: CASSLYRGTRLFF. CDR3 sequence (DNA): TGTGCCAGCAGTCTATACAGGGGGACAAGGCTGTTTTTT.

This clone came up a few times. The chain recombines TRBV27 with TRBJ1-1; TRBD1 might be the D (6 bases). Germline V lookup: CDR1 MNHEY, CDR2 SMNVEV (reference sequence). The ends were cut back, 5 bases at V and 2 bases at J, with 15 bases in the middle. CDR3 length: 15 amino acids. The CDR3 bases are TGTGCCAGCAGTCCCCAAGGACAGATAAACACTGAAGCTTTCTTT. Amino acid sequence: CASSPQGQINTEAFF.

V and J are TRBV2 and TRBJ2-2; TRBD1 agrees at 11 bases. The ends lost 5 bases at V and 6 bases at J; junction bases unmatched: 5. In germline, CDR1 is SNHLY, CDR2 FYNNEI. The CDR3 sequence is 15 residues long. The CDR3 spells CASSRTGGASGELFF. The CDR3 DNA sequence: TGTGCCAGCAGTAGGACAGGGGGCGCGTCCGGGGAGCTGTTTTTT.

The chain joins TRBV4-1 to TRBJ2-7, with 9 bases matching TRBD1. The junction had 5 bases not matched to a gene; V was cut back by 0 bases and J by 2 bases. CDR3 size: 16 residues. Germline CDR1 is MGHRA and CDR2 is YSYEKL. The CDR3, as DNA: TGCGCCAGCAGCCAAGACGCCGGGACAGGGACCTACGAGCAGTACTTC. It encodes CASSQDAGTGTYEQYF.

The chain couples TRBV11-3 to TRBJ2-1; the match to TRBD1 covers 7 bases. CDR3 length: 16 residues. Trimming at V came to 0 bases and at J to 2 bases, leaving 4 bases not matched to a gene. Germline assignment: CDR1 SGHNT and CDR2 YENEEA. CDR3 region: CASSLDGDSAYNEQFF. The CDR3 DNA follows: TGTGCCAGCAGCTTAGATGGGGACAGCGCCTACAATGAGCAGTTCTTC. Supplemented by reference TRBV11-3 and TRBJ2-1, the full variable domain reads EAGVVQSPRYKIIEKKQPVAFWCNPISGHNTLYWYLQNLGQGPELLIRYENEEAVDDSQLPKDRFSAERLKGVDSTLKIQPAELGDSAVYLCASSLDGDSAYNEQFFGPGTRLTVL.

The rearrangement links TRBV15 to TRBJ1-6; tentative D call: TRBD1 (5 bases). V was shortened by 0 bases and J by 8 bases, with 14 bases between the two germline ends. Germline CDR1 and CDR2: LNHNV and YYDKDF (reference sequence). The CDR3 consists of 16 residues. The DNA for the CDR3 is TGTGCCACCAGCAGAGAAACGACAGTTCAAGATTCACCCCTCCACTTT. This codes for CATSRETTVQDSPLHF.

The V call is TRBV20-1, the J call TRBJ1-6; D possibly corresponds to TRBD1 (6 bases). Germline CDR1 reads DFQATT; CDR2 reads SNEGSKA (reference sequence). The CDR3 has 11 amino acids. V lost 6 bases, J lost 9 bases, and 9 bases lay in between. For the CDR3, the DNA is TGCAGTGCGGAGGACAGTTCACCCCTCCACTTT. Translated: CSAEDSSPLHF.

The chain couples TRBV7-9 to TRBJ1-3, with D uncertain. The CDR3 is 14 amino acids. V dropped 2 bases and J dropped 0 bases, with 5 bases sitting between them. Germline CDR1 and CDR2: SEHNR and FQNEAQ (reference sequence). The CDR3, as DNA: TGTGCCAGCAGCTTATCTTACTCTGGAAACACCATATATTTT. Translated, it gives CASSLSYSGNTIYF.

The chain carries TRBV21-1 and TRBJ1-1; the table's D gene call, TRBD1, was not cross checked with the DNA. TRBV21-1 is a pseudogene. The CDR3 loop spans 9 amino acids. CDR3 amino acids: CASSSVAFF. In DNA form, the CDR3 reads TGTGCCAGCAGTTCAGTCGCTTTCTTT.

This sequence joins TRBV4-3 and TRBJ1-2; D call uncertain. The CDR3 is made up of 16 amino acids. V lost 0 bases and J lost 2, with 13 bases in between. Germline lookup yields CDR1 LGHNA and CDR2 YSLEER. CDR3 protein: CASSQDLAQRNYGYTF. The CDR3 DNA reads TGCGCCAGCAGCCAAGATTTGGCACAACGAAACTATGGCTACACCTTC.

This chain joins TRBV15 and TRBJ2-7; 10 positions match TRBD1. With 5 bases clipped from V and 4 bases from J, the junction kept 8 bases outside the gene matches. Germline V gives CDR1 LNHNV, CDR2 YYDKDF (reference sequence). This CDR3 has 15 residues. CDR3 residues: CATSPRTGGTYEQYF. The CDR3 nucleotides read TGTGCCACCAGCCCCCGGACAGGGGGAACGTACGAGCAGTACTTC.

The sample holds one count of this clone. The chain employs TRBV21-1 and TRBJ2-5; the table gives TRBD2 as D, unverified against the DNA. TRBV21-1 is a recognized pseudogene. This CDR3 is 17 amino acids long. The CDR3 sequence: CASRKATRVRGQETQYF. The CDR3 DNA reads TGTGCCAGCAGGAAAGCGACGAGGGTCCGGGGTCAAGAGACCCAGTACTTC.

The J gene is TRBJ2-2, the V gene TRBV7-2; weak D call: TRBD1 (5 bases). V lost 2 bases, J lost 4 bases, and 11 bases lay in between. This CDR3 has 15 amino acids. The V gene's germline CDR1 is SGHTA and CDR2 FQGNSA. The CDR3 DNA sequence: TGTGCCAGCAGCTTACAGGGTGGGGTCACCGGGGAGCTGTTTTTT. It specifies CASSLQGGVTGELFF. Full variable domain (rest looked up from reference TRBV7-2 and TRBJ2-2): GAGVSQSPSNKVTEKGKDVELRCDPISGHTALYWYRQSLGQGLEFLIYFQGNSAPDKSGLPSDRFSAERTGGSVSTLTIQRTQQEDSAVYLCASSLQGGVTGELFFGEGSRLTVL.

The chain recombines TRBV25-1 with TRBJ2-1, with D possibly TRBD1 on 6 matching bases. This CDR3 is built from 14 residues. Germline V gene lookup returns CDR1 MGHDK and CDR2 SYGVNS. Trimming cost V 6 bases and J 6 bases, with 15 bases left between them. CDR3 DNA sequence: TGTGCCAGCAGCCCCGGGACATGGGGCAATGAGCAGTTCTTC. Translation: CASSPGTWGNEQFF.

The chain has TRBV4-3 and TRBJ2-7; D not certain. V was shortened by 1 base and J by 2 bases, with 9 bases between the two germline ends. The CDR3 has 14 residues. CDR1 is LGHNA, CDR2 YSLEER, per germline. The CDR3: CASSQGHGAYEQYF. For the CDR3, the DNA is TGCGCCAGCAGCCAAGGGCACGGAGCCTACGAGCAGTACTTC.

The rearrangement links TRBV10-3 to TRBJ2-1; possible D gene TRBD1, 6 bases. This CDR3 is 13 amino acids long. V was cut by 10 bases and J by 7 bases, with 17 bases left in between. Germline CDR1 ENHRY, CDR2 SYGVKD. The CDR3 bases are TGTGCCACTGGGGACATACCGAGGAATGAGCAGTTCTTC. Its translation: CATGDIPRNEQFF.

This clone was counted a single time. The CDR3 spells CASSPRGDRGWYEQYF. In nucleotides, the CDR3 is TGTGCCAGCAGCCCTCGGGGGGACAGGGGGTGGTACGAGCAGTACTTC. The chain recombines TRBV7-6 with TRBJ2-7, with 11 bases lining up with TRBD1. Losses at the gene ends were 5 bases for V and 4 bases for J; bases not matched to a gene: 10. This CDR3 has 16 residues. Germline V lookup: CDR1 SGHVS, CDR2 FNYEAQ.